This is a list of T cell receptor beta chains from one sample in a study of cytomegalovirus exposure and HLA in healthy donors. Produced via immunoSEQ multiplex PCR; TCRdb's table is partial and in-frame only. The table lists 150,000 to 200,000 clones, roughly 74% of them singletons, with less than 9.5% in the top ten. The material sequenced was PBMCs. All receptors come from a woman aged 40 to 55 in good health and CMV-seropositive. Each CDR3 is given with its conserved first and last residue. The D gene is left open where the match is weak. Some rows have no size entry. The others give once, few or many, or a class for an expanded clone.

CDR3 length,clone size,D gene,J gene,V gene,CDR3 protein,CDR3 DNA
14,NA,NA,TRBJ2-5,TRBV5-1,CASSLAGNQETQYF,TGCGCCAGCAGCTTGGCAGGGAATCAAGAGACCCAGTACTTC
11,NA,NA,TRBJ2-3,TRBV20-1,CSPRVADTQYF,TGCAGCCCTCGGGTTGCAGATACGCAGTATTTT
15,NA,NA,TRBJ2-1,TRBV5-1,CASSFFSGVANEQFF,TGCGCCAGCAGCTTCTTCTCGGGAGTCGCGAATGAGCAGTTCTTC
11,NA,NA,TRBJ1-1,TRBV29-1,CSVERNTEAFF,TGCAGCGTTGAGAGGAACACTGAAGCTTTCTTT
14,NA,TRBD1,TRBJ2-3,TRBV10-3,CAISVGQGLDTQYF,TGTGCCATCAGTGTCGGACAGGGGTTGGATACGCAGTATTTT
18,NA,NA,TRBJ2-2,TRBV7-3,CASSLMARTQGYTGELFF,TGTGCCAGCAGCTTAATGGCCCGGACACAAGGGTACACCGGGGAGCTGTTTTTT
9,NA,NA,TRBJ2-7,TRBV20-1,CSASPEQYF,TGCAGTGCTAGTCCTGAGCAGTACTTC
12,NA,NA,TRBJ2-7,TRBV6-1,CASRDFLYEQYF,TGTGCCAGCCGGGACTTCCTATACGAGCAGTACTTC
15,few,NA,TRBJ2-7,TRBV7-9,CASSLVEGKSYEQYF,TGTGCCAGCAGCTTAGTGGAGGGTAAATCCTACGAGCAGTACTTC
13,NA,NA,TRBJ1-2,TRBV28,CASTSPAGYGYTF,TGTGCCAGCACTTCTCCGGCCGGGTATGGCTACACCTTC
15,NA,NA,TRBJ2-6,TRBV25-1,CASSVLDPGANVLTF,TGTGCCAGCAGTGTGTTAGATCCTGGGGCCAACGTCCTGACTTTC
12,few,NA,TRBJ2-1,TRBV5-1,CASSLQGNEQFF,TGCGCCAGCAGCTTACAGGGAAATGAGCAGTTCTTC
14,NA,TRBD2,TRBJ2-1,TRBV7-2,CASSISGRVNEQFF,TGTGCCAGCAGTATTAGCGGGAGGGTCAATGAGCAGTTCTTC
18,NA,NA,TRBJ1-5,TRBV5-8,CASSFGRGMKLGNQPQHF,TGTGCCAGCAGCTTCGGCAGGGGAATGAAGCTTGGCAATCAGCCCCAGCATTTT
14,NA,NA,TRBJ2-2,TRBV5-4,CASSLVGRTGELFF,TGTGCCAGCAGCTTGGTGGGGCGCACCGGGGAGCTGTTTTTT
14,few,NA,TRBJ1-1,TRBV5-1,CASSFEAANTEAFF,TGCGCCAGCAGCTTTGAGGCGGCGAACACTGAAGCTTTCTTT
14,NA,NA,TRBJ2-1,TRBV2,CASSAGFKYNEQFF,TGTGCCAGCAGCGCGGGGTTTAAGTACAATGAGCAGTTCTTC
12,NA,NA,TRBJ2-1,TRBV18,CASSPRTDEQFF,TGTGCCAGCTCACCACGGACAGACGAGCAGTTCTTC
14,NA,NA,TRBJ1-1,TRBV6-6,CASSYLNPVTEAFF,TGTGCCAGCAGTTACTTGAACCCGGTCACTGAAGCTTTCTTT
14,NA,NA,TRBJ2-7,TRBV5-5,CASSLGGNLYEQYF,TGTGCCAGCAGCCTAGGCGGGAATCTATACGAGCAGTACTTC
17,few,TRBD2,TRBJ2-3,TRBV4-1,CASSQIPLAGSADTQYF,TGCGCCAGCAGCCAAATACCGCTAGCGGGATCGGCAGATACGCAGTATTTT
16,NA,TRBD2,TRBJ2-3,TRBV7-2,CASSPAALAGTDTQYF,TGTGCCAGCAGCCCGGCCGCACTAGCGGGCACAGATACGCAGTATTTT
13,NA,NA,TRBJ1-6,TRBV9,CASSTPLGSTLHF,TGTGCCAGCAGCACCCCACTAGGAAGTACCCTCCACTTT
16,NA,NA,TRBJ2-2,TRBV5-1,CASSLETRPSTGELFF,TGCGCCAGCAGCTTGGAGACTAGACCTAGCACCGGGGAGCTGTTTTTT
13,few,NA,TRBJ1-1,TRBV7-3,CASSLGGSGGAFF,TGTGCCAGCAGCTTAGGGGGGAGTGGGGGGGCTTTCTTT
16,few,NA,TRBJ1-1,TRBV4-3,CASSQDRRRVNTEAFF,TGCGCCAGCAGCCAAGATCGAAGGAGGGTGAACACTGAAGCTTTCTTT
15,NA,TRBD1,TRBJ2-7,TRBV9,CASSVGSGQGFEQYF,TGTGCCAGCAGCGTAGGTTCGGGACAGGGGTTCGAGCAGTACTTC
15,once,NA,TRBJ2-1,TRBV28,CASSPAGPSYNEQFF,TGTGCCAGCAGCCCAGCGGGTCCCTCCTACAATGAGCAGTTCTTC
16,NA,TRBD1,TRBJ1-2,TRBV27,CASSTKWTGGNYGYTF,TGTGCCAGCAGTACCAAGTGGACAGGCGGGAACTATGGCTACACCTTC
15,NA,TRBD2,TRBJ2-1,TRBV7-2,CASSFGLAGYNEQFF,TGTGCCAGCAGCTTTGGACTAGCGGGGTACAATGAGCAGTTCTTC
12,NA,NA,TRBJ2-5,TRBV12-1,CASSLRLETQYF,TGTGCCAGCAGCCTGCGGTTGGAGACCCAGTACTTC
15,NA,NA,TRBJ1-3,TRBV10-3,CAINIDKSSGNTIYF,TGTGCCATCAACATCGACAAGAGCTCTGGAAACACCATATATTTT
14,NA,NA,TRBJ2-1,TRBV2,CASKTGNAYNEQFF,TGTGCCAGCAAAACAGGCAATGCCTACAATGAGCAGTTCTTC
15,NA,NA,TRBJ2-3,TRBV7-2,CASSLNRMSMDTQYF,TGTGCCAGCAGCTTAAACAGGATGTCAATGGATACGCAGTATTTT